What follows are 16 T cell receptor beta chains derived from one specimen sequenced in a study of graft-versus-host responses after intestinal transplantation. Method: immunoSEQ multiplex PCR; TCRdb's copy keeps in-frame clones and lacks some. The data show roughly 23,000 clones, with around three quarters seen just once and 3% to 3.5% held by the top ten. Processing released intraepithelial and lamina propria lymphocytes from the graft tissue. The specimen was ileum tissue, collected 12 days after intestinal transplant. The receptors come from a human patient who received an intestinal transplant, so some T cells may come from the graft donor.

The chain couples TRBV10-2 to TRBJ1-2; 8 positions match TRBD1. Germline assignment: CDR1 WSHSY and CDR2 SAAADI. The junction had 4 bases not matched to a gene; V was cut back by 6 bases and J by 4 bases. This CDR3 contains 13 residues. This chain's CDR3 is CASRRQGAYGYTF. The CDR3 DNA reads TGCGCCAGCAGGCGGCAGGGGGCCTATGGCTACACCTTC.

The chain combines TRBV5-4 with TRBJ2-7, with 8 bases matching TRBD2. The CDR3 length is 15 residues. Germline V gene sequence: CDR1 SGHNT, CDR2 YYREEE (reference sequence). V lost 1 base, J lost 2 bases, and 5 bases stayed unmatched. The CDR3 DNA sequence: TGTGCCAGCAGCTTGTCGGGACTAGTCGCCTACGAGCAGTACTTC. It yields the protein CASSLSGLVAYEQYF. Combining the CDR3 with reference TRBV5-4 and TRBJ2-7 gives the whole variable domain ETGVTQSPTHLIKTRGQQVTLRCSSQSGHNTVSWYQQALGQGPQFIFQYYREEENGRGNFPPRFSGLQFPNYSSELNVNALELDDSALYLCASSLSGLVAYEQYFGPGTRLTVT.

CDR3 sequence reads: CASSQDNRDTQYF. The CDR3 DNA reads as TGCGCCAGCAGCCAAGATAATCGGGATACGCAGTATTTT. J is TRBJ2-3 and V is TRBV4-1; D is ambiguous. V lost 0 bases and J lost 6, with 7 bases in between. The CDR3 extends over 13 amino acids. Germline V gives CDR1 MGHRA, CDR2 YSYEKL.

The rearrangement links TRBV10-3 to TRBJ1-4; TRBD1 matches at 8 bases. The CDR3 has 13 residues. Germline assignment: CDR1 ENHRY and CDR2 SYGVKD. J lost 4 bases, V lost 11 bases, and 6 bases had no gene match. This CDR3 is CAPPGQVNEKLFF. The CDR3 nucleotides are TGTGCCCCACCGGGACAGGTTAATGAAAAACTGTTTTTT.

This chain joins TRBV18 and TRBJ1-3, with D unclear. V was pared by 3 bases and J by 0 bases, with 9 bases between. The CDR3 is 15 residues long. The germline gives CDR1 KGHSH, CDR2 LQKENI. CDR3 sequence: CASSPSISSGNTIYF. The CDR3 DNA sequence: TGTGCCAGCTCACCGTCGATTAGCTCTGGAAACACCATATATTTT.

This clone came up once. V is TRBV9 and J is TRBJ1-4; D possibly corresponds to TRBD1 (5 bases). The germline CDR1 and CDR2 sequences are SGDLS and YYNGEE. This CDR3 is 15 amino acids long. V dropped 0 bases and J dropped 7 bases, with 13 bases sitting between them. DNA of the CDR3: TGTGCCAGCAGCGTAGGTCCCAGGGAGGGTGAAAAACTGTTTTTT. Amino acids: CASSVGPREGEKLFF.

CDR3: CASSADYNEQFF. CDR3 DNA: TGTGCCAGCAGCGCGGACTACAATGAGCAGTTCTTC. The chain links TRBV5-5 to TRBJ2-1; D not certain. Germline V CDR1 and CDR2: SGHKS, YYEKEE (reference sequence). The V end was cut by 4 bases, the J end by 3 bases, with 5 bases between. The CDR3 is made up of 12 amino acids.

DNA for the CDR3: TGTGCCAGCAGCCAAGTCGGGAAAGGTGGGAACTACAATGAGCAGTTCTTC. It yields the protein CASSQVGKGGNYNEQFF. The V gene is TRBV7-9, the J gene TRBJ2-1, with D possibly being TRBD2 (5 bases). CDR3 length equals 17 residues. V lost 5 bases, J lost 3 bases, and 20 bases lay in between. Germline-derived CDR1 and CDR2 are SEHNR and FQNEAQ (reference sequence).

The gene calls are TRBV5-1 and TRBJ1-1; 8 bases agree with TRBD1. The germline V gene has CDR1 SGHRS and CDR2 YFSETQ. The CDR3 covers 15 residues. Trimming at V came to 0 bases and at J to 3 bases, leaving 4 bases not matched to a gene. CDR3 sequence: CASSLGGQVYTEAFF. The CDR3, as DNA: TGCGCCAGCAGCTTGGGGGGACAGGTATACACTGAAGCTTTCTTT.

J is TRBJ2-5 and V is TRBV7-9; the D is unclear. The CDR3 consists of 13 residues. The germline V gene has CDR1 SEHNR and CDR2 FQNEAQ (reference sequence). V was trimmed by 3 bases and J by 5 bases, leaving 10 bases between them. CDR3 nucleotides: TGTGCCAGCAGCTTGTTGAGCTTGGAGACCCAGTACTTC. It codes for CASSLLSLETQYF.

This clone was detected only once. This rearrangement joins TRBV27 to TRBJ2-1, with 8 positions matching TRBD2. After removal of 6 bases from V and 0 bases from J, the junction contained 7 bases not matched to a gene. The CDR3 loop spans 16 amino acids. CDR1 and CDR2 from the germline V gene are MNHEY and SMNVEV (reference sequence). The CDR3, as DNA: TGTGCCAGCAGCGCCTTAACTAGCGGCTCCTACAATGAGCAGTTCTTC. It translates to CASSALTSGSYNEQFF.

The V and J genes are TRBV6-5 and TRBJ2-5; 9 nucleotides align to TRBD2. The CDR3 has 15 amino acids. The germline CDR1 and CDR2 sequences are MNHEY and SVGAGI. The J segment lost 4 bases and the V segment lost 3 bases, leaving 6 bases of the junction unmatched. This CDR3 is CASSYAGGMGETQYF. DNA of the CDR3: TGTGCCAGCAGTTATGCGGGGGGGATGGGAGAGACCCAGTACTTC.

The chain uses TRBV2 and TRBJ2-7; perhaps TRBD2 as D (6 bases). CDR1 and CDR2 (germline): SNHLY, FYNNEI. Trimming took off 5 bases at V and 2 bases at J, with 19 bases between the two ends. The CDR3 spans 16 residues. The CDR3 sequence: CASSSSRDSSTYEQYF. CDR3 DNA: TGTGCCAGCAGTTCCTCCCGGGACTCTTCCACCTACGAGCAGTACTTC.

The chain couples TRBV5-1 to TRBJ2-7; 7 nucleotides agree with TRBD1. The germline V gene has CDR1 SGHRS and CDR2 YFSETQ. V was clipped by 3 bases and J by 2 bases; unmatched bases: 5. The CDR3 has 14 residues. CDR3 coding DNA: TGCGCCAGCAGCTCTGAGACAGGGACCTACGAGCAGTACTTC. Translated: CASSSETGTYEQYF.

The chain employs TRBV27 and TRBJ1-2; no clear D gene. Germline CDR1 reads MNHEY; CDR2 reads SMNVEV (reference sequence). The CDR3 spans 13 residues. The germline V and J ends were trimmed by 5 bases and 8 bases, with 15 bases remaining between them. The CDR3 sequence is CASSTRDRGGYTF. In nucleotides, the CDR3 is TGTGCCAGCAGTACCCGCGACCGAGGGGGCTACACCTTC.

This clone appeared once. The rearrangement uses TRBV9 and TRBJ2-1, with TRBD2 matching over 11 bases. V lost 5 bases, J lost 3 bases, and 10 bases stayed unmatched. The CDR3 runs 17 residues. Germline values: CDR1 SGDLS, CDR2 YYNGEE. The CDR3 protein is CASSHTRLAGSYNEQFF. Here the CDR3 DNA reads TGTGCCAGCAGTCATACCAGACTAGCGGGGAGCTACAATGAGCAGTTCTTC.